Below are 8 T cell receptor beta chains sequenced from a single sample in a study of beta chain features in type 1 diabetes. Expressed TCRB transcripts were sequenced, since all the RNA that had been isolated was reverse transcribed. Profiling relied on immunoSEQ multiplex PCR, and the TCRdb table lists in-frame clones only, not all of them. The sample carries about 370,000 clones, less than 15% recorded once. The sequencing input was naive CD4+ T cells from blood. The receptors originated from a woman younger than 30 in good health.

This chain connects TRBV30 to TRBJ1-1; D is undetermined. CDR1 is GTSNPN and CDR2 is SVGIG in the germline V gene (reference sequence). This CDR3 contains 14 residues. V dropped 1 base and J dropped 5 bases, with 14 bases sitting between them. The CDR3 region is CAWSGTLGRTEAFF. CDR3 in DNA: TGTGCCTGGAGTGGGACTCTCGGGCGGACTGAAGCTTTCTTT.

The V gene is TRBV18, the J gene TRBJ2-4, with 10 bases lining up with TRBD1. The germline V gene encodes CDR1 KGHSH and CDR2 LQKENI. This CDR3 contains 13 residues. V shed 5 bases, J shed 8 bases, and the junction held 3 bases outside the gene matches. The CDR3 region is CASSWDRGYIQYF. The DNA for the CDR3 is TGTGCCAGCTCATGGGACAGGGGTTACATTCAGTACTTC.

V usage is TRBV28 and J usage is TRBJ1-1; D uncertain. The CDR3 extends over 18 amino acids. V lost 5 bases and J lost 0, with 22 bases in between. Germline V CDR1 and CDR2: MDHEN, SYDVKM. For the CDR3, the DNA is TGTGCCAGCAGTCAAAACTGGGGATTGGGAGGCATGAACACTGAAGCTTTCTTT. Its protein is CASSQNWGLGGMNTEAFF. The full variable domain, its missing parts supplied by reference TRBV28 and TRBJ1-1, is DVKVTQSSRYLVKRTGEKVFLECVQDMDHENMFWYRQDPGLGLRLIYFSYDVKMKEKGDIPEGYSVSREKKERFSLILESASTNQTSMYLCASSQNWGLGGMNTEAFFGQGTRLTVV.

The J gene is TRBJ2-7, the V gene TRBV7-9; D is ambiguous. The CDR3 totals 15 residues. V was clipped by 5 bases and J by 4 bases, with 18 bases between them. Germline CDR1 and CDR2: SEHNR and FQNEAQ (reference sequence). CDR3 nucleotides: TGTGCCAGCAGCGCCTCCCTGGGCAGTAGATACGAGCAGTACTTC. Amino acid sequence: CASSASLGSRYEQYF.

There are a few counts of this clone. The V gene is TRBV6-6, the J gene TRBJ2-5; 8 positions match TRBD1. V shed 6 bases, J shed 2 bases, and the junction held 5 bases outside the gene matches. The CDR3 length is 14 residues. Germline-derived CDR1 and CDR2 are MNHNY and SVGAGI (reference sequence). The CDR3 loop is CASSRDRRQETQYF. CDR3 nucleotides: TGTGCCAGCAGCCGGGACAGGAGGCAAGAGACCCAGTACTTC.

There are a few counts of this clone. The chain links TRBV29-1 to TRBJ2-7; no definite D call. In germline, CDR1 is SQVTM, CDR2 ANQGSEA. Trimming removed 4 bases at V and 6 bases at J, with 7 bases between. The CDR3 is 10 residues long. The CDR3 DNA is TGCAGCGTTGGCCGGAGCGAGCAGTACTTC. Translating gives CSVGRSEQYF.

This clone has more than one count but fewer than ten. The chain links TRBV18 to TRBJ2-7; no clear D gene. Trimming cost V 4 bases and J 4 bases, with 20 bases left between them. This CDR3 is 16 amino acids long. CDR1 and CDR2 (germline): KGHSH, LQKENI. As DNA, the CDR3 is TGTGCCAGCTCACGATCAAGAGACTCTAAAAGGTACGAGCAGTACTTC. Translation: CASSRSRDSKRYEQYF.

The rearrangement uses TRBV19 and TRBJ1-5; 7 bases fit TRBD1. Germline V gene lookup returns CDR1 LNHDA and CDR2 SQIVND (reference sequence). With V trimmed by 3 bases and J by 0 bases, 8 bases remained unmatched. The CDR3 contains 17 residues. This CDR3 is CASSIGRDSPSNQPQHF. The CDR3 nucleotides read TGTGCCAGTAGTATCGGACGGGACAGTCCTAGCAATCAGCCCCAGCATTTT.